Listed below are T cell receptor beta chains from one sample, sequenced in a study of T cells in narcolepsy. Generated by immunoSEQ multiplex PCR, the TCRdb table keeps only in-frame clones and is missing some. The sample carries some 16,000 clones, 65% to 90% recorded once. Sequencing was performed on memory (CD45RA-) CD4+ T cells from blood. The receptors derive from a human donor in good health. The CDR3 runs from the conserved cysteine through the conserved F or W. A D gene is named only where the DNA matches it firmly. Only some rows state a clone size, as once, few, many or a class for expanded clones.

D gene: .
clone size: few
J gene: TRBJ1-2
V gene: TRBV19
CDR3 DNA: TGTGCCAGTCGGAAGGCAGACCTCTATGGCTACACCTTC
CDR3 protein: CASRKADLYGYTF

D gene: TRBD1
clone size: .
J gene: TRBJ2-6
V gene: TRBV2
CDR3 DNA: TGTGCCAGCAGTGAAGAAAGGACAGGGGGCTCTGGGGCCAACGTCCTGACTTTC
CDR3 protein: CASSEERTGGSGANVLTF

D gene: .
clone size: .
J gene: TRBJ1-6
V gene: TRBV19
CDR3 DNA: TGTGCCAGTACAGCGGGGCGTAGCTCCTATAATTCACCCCTCCACTTT
CDR3 protein: CASTAGRSSYNSPLHF

D gene: TRBD1
clone size: once
J gene: TRBJ1-6
V gene: TRBV19
CDR3 DNA: TGTGCCAGTACTATGATGGGTGGACAGGGAAGGAGCTCCTATAATTCACCCCTCCACTTT
CDR3 protein: CASTMMGGQGRSSYNSPLHF

D gene: .
clone size: .
J gene: TRBJ1-2
V gene: TRBV6-1
CDR3 DNA: TGTGCCAGCAGGCAGGGGTGGGGGGTTAGCTATGGCTACACCTTC
CDR3 protein: CASRQGWGVSYGYTF

D gene: TRBD1
clone size: .
J gene: TRBJ1-2
V gene: TRBV6-5
CDR3 DNA: TGTGCCAGCAGTTCCGCGACAGGGGGCCTCTATGGCTACACCTTC
CDR3 protein: CASSSATGGLYGYTF

D gene: TRBD2
clone size: .
J gene: TRBJ2-1
V gene: TRBV7-8
CDR3 DNA: TGTGCCAGCAGCCAAACAACGGGGGGTAATGAGCAGTTCTTC
CDR3 protein: CASSQTTGGNEQFF

D gene: .
clone size: .
J gene: TRBJ2-7
V gene: TRBV5-6
CDR3 DNA: TGTGCCAGCAGCTGGGACGGGGCAAGGTCCTACGAGCAGTACTTC
CDR3 protein: CASSWDGARSYEQYF

D gene: .
clone size: .
J gene: TRBJ1-4
V gene: TRBV6-5
CDR3 DNA: TGTGCCAGCAGGAGTCGGCGGCTGAATGAAAAACTGTTTTTT
CDR3 protein: CASRSRRLNEKLFF

D gene: .
clone size: few
J gene: TRBJ1-4
V gene: TRBV10-3
CDR3 DNA: TGTGCCATCAGTGAGAGGAGCAGGGATAATGAAAAACTGTTTTTT
CDR3 protein: CAISERSRDNEKLFF

D gene: TRBD1
clone size: .
J gene: TRBJ2-3
V gene: TRBV7-2
CDR3 DNA: TGTGCCAGCAGCCGGGACAGGAGCACAGATACGCAGTATTTT
CDR3 protein: CASSRDRSTDTQYF

D gene: .
clone size: .
J gene: TRBJ1-4
V gene: TRBV5-1
CDR3 DNA: TGCGCCAGCAGCTTACAGGCGGGGAACGAAAAACTGTTTTTT
CDR3 protein: CASSLQAGNEKLFF

D gene: .
clone size: .
J gene: TRBJ2-7
V gene: TRBV19
CDR3 DNA: TGTGCCAGTAGTAAATCCGGTGGCCTAGGTCATATCCTACGAGAGCAGTACTTC
CDR3 protein: CASSKSGGLGHILREQYF

D gene: TRBD1
clone size: .
J gene: TRBJ1-2
V gene: TRBV4-2
CDR3 DNA: TGTGCCAGCATCGGGACAGGGAGAGGCTATGGCTACACCTTC
CDR3 protein: CASIGTGRGYGYTF

D gene: .
clone size: .
J gene: TRBJ1-3
V gene: TRBV5-4
CDR3 DNA: TGTGCCAGCAGCTTTGGGGTCTCTGGAAACACCATATATTTT
CDR3 protein: CASSFGVSGNTIYF

D gene: .
clone size: .
J gene: TRBJ2-3
V gene: TRBV5-6
CDR3 DNA: TGTGCCAGCAGCTTCAGCTCTTCCGATACGCAGTATTTT
CDR3 protein: CASSFSSSDTQYF

D gene: .
clone size: once
J gene: TRBJ1-1
V gene: TRBV30
CDR3 DNA: TGTGCCTGGAGATTTAGGGCCGAAGCTTTCTTT
CDR3 protein: CAWRFRAEAFF

D gene: .
clone size: .
J gene: TRBJ2-3
V gene: TRBV29-1
CDR3 DNA: TGCAGCGTTCGCGACCAGGCGACGGGGACAGATACGCAGTATTTT
CDR3 protein: CSVRDQATGTDTQYF

D gene: .
clone size: .
J gene: TRBJ1-2
V gene: TRBV28
CDR3 DNA: TGTGCCAGCAGTTTAGATGGGGGGCGAGACTATGGCTACACCTTC
CDR3 protein: CASSLDGGRDYGYTF

D gene: TRBD1
clone size: .
J gene: TRBJ2-5
V gene: TRBV28
CDR3 DNA: TGTGCCAGCAGTCAACGGACAGGGAGGTGGTGGGAGCAGTACTTC
CDR3 protein: CASSQRTGRWWEQYF

D gene: TRBD2
clone size: .
J gene: TRBJ2-7
V gene: TRBV7-2
CDR3 DNA: TGTGCCAGCAGCCTTCCGGGACTAGCGGGATATCCCCACGAGCAGTACTTC
CDR3 protein: CASSLPGLAGYPHEQYF

D gene: TRBD1
clone size: once
J gene: TRBJ1-4
V gene: TRBV5-1
CDR3 DNA: TGCGCCAGCAGCTTAGGGGGCACAACTAATGAAAAACTGTTTTTT
CDR3 protein: CASSLGGTTNEKLFF

D gene: TRBD1
clone size: .
J gene: TRBJ1-1
V gene: TRBV4-3
CDR3 DNA: TGCGCCAGCAGCCAACCTACACACGCCGGGACAGGGGGAGGCACTGAAGCTTTCTTT
CDR3 protein: CASSQPTHAGTGGGTEAFF

D gene: .
clone size: .
J gene: TRBJ1-2
V gene: TRBV2
CDR3 DNA: TGTGCCAGCAGTGGGGCCGGCCCCTATGGCTACACCTTC
CDR3 protein: CASSGAGPYGYTF

D gene: .
clone size: few
J gene: TRBJ1-2
V gene: TRBV20-1
CDR3 DNA: TGCAGTGCTAGTGGGGGCGTGGGCTACACCTTC
CDR3 protein: CSASGGVGYTF

D gene: TRBD1
clone size: .
J gene: TRBJ1-1
V gene: TRBV7-6
CDR3 DNA: TGTGCCAGCAGCGGGACAGGGTTGGGCACTGAAGCTTTCTTT
CDR3 protein: CASSGTGLGTEAFF

D gene: .
clone size: few
J gene: TRBJ2-3
V gene: TRBV10-2
CDR3 DNA: TGCGCCAGCAGTTCGACAGATACGCAGTATTTT
CDR3 protein: CASSSTDTQYF

D gene: TRBD2
clone size: .
J gene: TRBJ2-3
V gene: TRBV27
CDR3 DNA: TGTGCCAGCAGTTTCGGGGGAGGGCCCTCGGATACGCAGTATTTT
CDR3 protein: CASSFGGGPSDTQYF

D gene: .
clone size: .
J gene: TRBJ1-1
V gene: TRBV6-1
CDR3 DNA: TGTGCCAGCAGTGCTGTAGACACTGAAGCTTTCTTT
CDR3 protein: CASSAVDTEAFF

D gene: TRBD1
clone size: .
J gene: TRBJ1-4
V gene: TRBV18
CDR3 DNA: TGTGCCAGCTCCCTGGGACAGGGGGCTGAAAAACTGTTTTTT
CDR3 protein: CASSLGQGAEKLFF

D gene: .
clone size: once
J gene: TRBJ1-1
V gene: TRBV6-6
CDR3 DNA: TGTGCCAGCAGGTCGACGGGAGGAGCTTTCTTT
CDR3 protein: CASRSTGGAFF

D gene: TRBD1
clone size: .
J gene: TRBJ1-5
V gene: TRBV6-1
CDR3 DNA: TGTGCCAGCAGCCGGACAGGGTCAGGGCCCCAGCATTTT
CDR3 protein: CASSRTGSGPQHF

D gene: TRBD1
clone size: .
J gene: TRBJ1-5
V gene: TRBV7-2
CDR3 DNA: TGTGCCAGCAGCTTACGACAGGGGCGCCCTAATCAGCCCCAGCATTTT
CDR3 protein: CASSLRQGRPNQPQHF

D gene: .
clone size: .
J gene: TRBJ1-2
V gene: TRBV7-2
CDR3 DNA: TGTGCCAGCAGCTTCACGGGGACCCCAAATATCTATGGCTACACCTTC
CDR3 protein: CASSFTGTPNIYGYTF

D gene: .
clone size: .
J gene: TRBJ1-5
V gene: TRBV19
CDR3 DNA: TGTGCCAGTAGTATCCTGAGGGGTCAGCCCCAGCATTTT
CDR3 protein: CASSILRGQPQHF

D gene: TRBD1
clone size: once
J gene: TRBJ2-2
V gene: TRBV10-3
CDR3 DNA: TGTGCCACCAGAGACCGGACAGGGGAGAACACCGGGGAGCTGTTTTTT
CDR3 protein: CATRDRTGENTGELFF

D gene: TRBD2
clone size: .
J gene: TRBJ2-7
V gene: TRBV7-2
CDR3 DNA: TGTGCCAGCAGCTTAGTCTTGAGAAGCGGGAGGACCTCCTACGAGCAGTACTTC
CDR3 protein: CASSLVLRSGRTSYEQYF

D gene: .
clone size: .
J gene: TRBJ1-1
V gene: TRBV4-2
CDR3 DNA: TGTGCCAGCAGCCAGGTACGGGGGAGCACTGAAGCTTTCTTT
CDR3 protein: CASSQVRGSTEAFF

D gene: TRBD1
clone size: .
J gene: TRBJ2-7
V gene: TRBV10-3
CDR3 DNA: TGTGCCATCAGTGACCCCAGGGACAGAGCCTTCTACGAGCAGTACTTC
CDR3 protein: CAISDPRDRAFYEQYF

D gene: .
clone size: .
J gene: TRBJ2-2
V gene: TRBV6-1
CDR3 DNA: TGTGCCAGCAGTGAAGTCCCCATGTCGGGTACCGGGGAGCTGTTTTTT
CDR3 protein: CASSEVPMSGTGELFF

D gene: .
clone size: .
J gene: TRBJ1-6
V gene: TRBV9
CDR3 DNA: TGTGCCAGCAGCGTAGAAGAGGGTTATAATTCACCCCTCCACTTT
CDR3 protein: CASSVEEGYNSPLHF

D gene: TRBD1
clone size: once
J gene: TRBJ1-2
V gene: TRBV6-1
CDR3 DNA: TGTGCCAGCAGTCCCGAGGGGGCAGGGGTCTATGGCTACACCTTC
CDR3 protein: CASSPEGAGVYGYTF

D gene: .
clone size: .
J gene: TRBJ1-2
V gene: TRBV6-1
CDR3 DNA: TGTGCCAGCAGTGAAACCCCGGGGGGGTATGGCTACACCTTC
CDR3 protein: CASSETPGGYGYTF

D gene: TRBD1
clone size: .
J gene: TRBJ2-2
V gene: TRBV5-1
CDR3 DNA: TGCGCCAGCAGCGGGGGACAGGGGTACACCGGGGAGCTGTTTTTT
CDR3 protein: CASSGGQGYTGELFF

D gene: .
clone size: .
J gene: TRBJ1-1
V gene: TRBV14
CDR3 DNA: TGTGCCAGCAGCCAACAGGGGTACACTGAAGCTTTCTTT
CDR3 protein: CASSQQGYTEAFF

D gene: TRBD2
clone size: once
J gene: TRBJ2-2
V gene: TRBV27
CDR3 DNA: TGTGCCAGCAGTTTACTACTAGCGGGGGGGCCTATTAGCGGGGAGCTGTTTTTT
CDR3 protein: CASSLLLAGGPISGELFF

D gene: .
clone size: .
J gene: TRBJ2-3
V gene: TRBV25-1
CDR3 DNA: TGTGCCAGCAACTGGCGGGATGCCACAGATACGCAGTATTTT
CDR3 protein: CASNWRDATDTQYF

D gene: .
clone size: .
J gene: TRBJ1-2
V gene: TRBV5-6
CDR3 DNA: TGTGCCAGCAGCTTTTTAAGGGGTCGGGAAGGCTACACCTTC
CDR3 protein: CASSFLRGREGYTF

D gene: TRBD2
clone size: .
J gene: TRBJ2-2
V gene: TRBV25-1
CDR3 DNA: TGTGCCAGCAGTGACCCCCACGGGGGGGCTAGTTCGGCCGGGGAGCTGTTTTTT
CDR3 protein: CASSDPHGGASSAGELFF

D gene: TRBD1
clone size: .
J gene: TRBJ2-5
V gene: TRBV27
CDR3 DNA: TGTGCCAGCAGTTTGAACACAGGGGCGGGGACCCAGTACTTC
CDR3 protein: CASSLNTGAGTQYF

D gene: TRBD1
clone size: .
J gene: TRBJ1-6
V gene: TRBV6-1
CDR3 DNA: TGTGCCAGCAGGCGACAGGGCAAGAATTCACCCCTCCACTTT
CDR3 protein: CASRRQGKNSPLHF

D gene: .
clone size: .
J gene: TRBJ2-2
V gene: TRBV7-8
CDR3 DNA: TGTGCCAGCAGCGACCATAACACCGGGGAGCTGTTTTTT
CDR3 protein: CASSDHNTGELFF

D gene: TRBD1
clone size: .
J gene: TRBJ2-7
V gene: TRBV19
CDR3 DNA: TGTGCCAGTAGTATTTATCCCGGGACAGGGGTCTACGAGCAGTACTTC
CDR3 protein: CASSIYPGTGVYEQYF

D gene: .
clone size: .
J gene: TRBJ2-7
V gene: TRBV27
CDR3 DNA: TGTGCCAGCACCCTTTATAGGGGAGGCGAGCAGTACTTC
CDR3 protein: CASTLYRGGEQYF

D gene: TRBD1
clone size: .
J gene: TRBJ1-5
V gene: TRBV28
CDR3 DNA: TGTGCCAGCAGTTTGCCGGGACAGGGGGCGTCCAGGGCCCAGCATTTT
CDR3 protein: CASSLPGQGASRAQHF

D gene: .
clone size: .
J gene: TRBJ1-2
V gene: TRBV7-2
CDR3 DNA: TGTGCCAGCAGCTTATTAGGGCTAGGAGGCTACACCTTC
CDR3 protein: CASSLLGLGGYTF

D gene: .
clone size: .
J gene: TRBJ2-2
V gene: TRBV30
CDR3 DNA: TGTGCCTGGATGGGACCCGGGGAGCTGTTTTTT
CDR3 protein: CAWMGPGELFF

D gene: .
clone size: .
J gene: TRBJ2-7
V gene: TRBV18
CDR3 DNA: TGTGCCAGCTCACTGACACTCTACGAGCAGTACTTC
CDR3 protein: CASSLTLYEQYF

D gene: .
clone size: .
J gene: TRBJ1-1
V gene: TRBV7-8
CDR3 DNA: TGTGCCAGCACCCCCTTCCCAGGCGGCGTGAACACTGAAGCTTTCTTT
CDR3 protein: CASTPFPGGVNTEAFF

D gene: .
clone size: .
J gene: TRBJ2-2
V gene: TRBV7-7
CDR3 DNA: TGTGCCAGCAGAACCCTTACCGGGGAGCTGTTTTTT
CDR3 protein: CASRTLTGELFF